The 29 T cell receptor beta chains reported below all come from one sample, sequenced in a study of blood T cell repertoires in COVID-19. The table came from immunoSEQ multiplex PCR; TCRdb's copy has only in-frame clones and leaves some out. The sample consists of over 150,000 clones, around 80% of them appearing once. Sequenced input: peripheral blood. All receptors come from a woman aged 60 to 75 with acute or convalescent COVID-19.

The V gene is TRBV4-3, the J gene TRBJ2-3, with 8 bases identical to TRBD2. J was trimmed by 3 bases and V by 2 bases; bases with no gene match: 13. CDR1 is LGHNA, CDR2 YSLEER, per germline. The CDR3 consists of 18 residues. Written as DNA, the CDR3 is TGCGCCAGCAGCCAACGTATTCTGGCGGGGGGTAATACAGATACGCAGTATTTT. Encoded protein: CASSQRILAGGNTDTQYF.

The V gene is TRBV7-2, the J gene TRBJ2-7, with D maybe TRBD1 (6 bases). Germline assignment: CDR1 SGHTA and CDR2 FQGNSA. The CDR3 is made up of 16 amino acids. Trimming left V 6 bases short and J 2 bases short, with 20 bases between. The CDR3 DNA sequence: TGTGCCAGCAGGTTGGGTTCGGGACACGGAACCTACGAGCAGTACTTC. Protein product: CASRLGSGHGTYEQYF.

This clone came up a few times. The genes are TRBV19 and TRBJ1-2; D unresolved. Trimming pared 6 bases from V and 8 bases from J, leaving 16 bases between. CDR3 length: 13 residues. Germline values: CDR1 LNHDA, CDR2 SQIVND (reference sequence). The chain's CDR3 is CASSPKALGGYTF. The CDR3 DNA reads as TGTGCCAGTAGCCCAAAAGCGCTTGGAGGCTACACCTTC.

The chain couples TRBV28 to TRBJ1-5, with D possibly matching TRBD1 (5 bases). This CDR3 is built from 14 residues. CDR1 and CDR2 (germline): MDHEN, SYDVKM. V gave up 5 bases and J gave up 3 bases, with 11 bases separating them. As DNA, the CDR3 is TGTGCCAGCAGTACGGACACTAACAATCAGCCCCAGCATTTT. Its translation is CASSTDTNNQPQHF.

The chain employs TRBV9 and TRBJ1-2; D is ambiguous. Germline lookup yields CDR1 SGDLS and CDR2 YYNGEE. The CDR3 sequence is 14 residues long. Trimming stripped 0 bases from V and 3 bases from J, with 9 bases between. CDR3 residues: CASSVGEAYYGYTF. DNA of the CDR3: TGTGCCAGCAGCGTAGGTGAGGCTTACTATGGCTACACCTTC.

The CDR3 DNA reads as TGTGCCAGCTCACCTACAGGGGGTGGCAATCAGCCCCAGCATTTT. This codes for CASSPTGGGNQPQHF. The chain recombines TRBV18 with TRBJ1-5; 8 bases are a match to TRBD1. This CDR3 comprises 15 residues. V trimming: 3 bases; J trimming: 2 bases; junction bases outside the gene matches: 3. Germline values: CDR1 KGHSH, CDR2 LQKENI. The whole variable domain, filled in from reference TRBV18 and TRBJ1-5, reads NAGVMQNPRHLVRRRGQEARLRCSPMKGHSHVYWYRQLPEEGLKFMVYLQKENIIDESGMPKERFSAEFPKEGPSILRIQQVVRGDSAAYFCASSPTGGGNQPQHFGDGTRLSIL.

The V and J genes are TRBV4-2 and TRBJ2-7; D gene unclear. Trimming pared 4 bases from V and 0 bases from J, leaving 10 bases between. This CDR3 is built from 14 residues. Germline-derived CDR1 and CDR2 are LGHNA and YNFKEQ. The CDR3 spells CASSPQVPSYEQYF. DNA of the CDR3: TGTGCCAGCAGCCCCCAGGTTCCCTCCTACGAGCAGTACTTC.

The V and J genes are TRBV27 and TRBJ2-3, with 8 bases aligning to TRBD1. The CDR3 has 14 residues. Looked up from germline, CDR1 is MNHEY and CDR2 is SMNVEV (reference sequence). J was trimmed by 4 bases and V by 5 bases; bases with no gene match: 5. CDR3 nucleotides: TGTGCCAGCAGTCCAGGACAGGGCGCAGATACGCAGTATTTT. This gives the protein CASSPGQGADTQYF.

The chain has TRBV5-5 and TRBJ2-3; D is possibly TRBD2 (5 bases). Germline-derived CDR1 and CDR2 are SGHKS and YYEKEE (reference sequence). Trimming pared 2 bases from V and 0 bases from J, leaving 10 bases between. The CDR3 is 15 amino acids. CDR3 in amino acids: CASSFNGISTDTQYF. For the CDR3, the DNA is TGTGCCAGCAGCTTCAACGGGATCAGCACAGATACGCAGTATTTT.

J is TRBJ2-5 and V is TRBV7-3; 7 bases align to TRBD1. With V trimmed by 5 bases and J by 5 bases, 5 bases remained unmatched. CDR3 length: 13 residues. From germline, CDR1 is SGHTA and CDR2 FQGTGA. This chain's CDR3 is CASSPGQVETQYF. As DNA, the CDR3 is TGTGCCAGCAGCCCCGGACAGGTTGAGACCCAGTACTTC.

This clone was counted only a few times. The chain combines TRBV12-5 with TRBJ1-1, with D unclear. The CDR3 is made up of 13 amino acids. Germline V gene lookup returns CDR1 LGHNT and CDR2 FRNRAP. Between the trimmed V and J ends, which lost 2 bases and 10 bases, there was a span of 14 bases. This CDR3 reads CASGLNGKESAFF. CDR3 nucleotide sequence: TGTGCTAGTGGTTTGAACGGGAAAGAGTCAGCTTTCTTT.

The chain employs TRBV4-3 and TRBJ1-1, with no clear D. The CDR3 has 11 amino acids. V lost 5 bases, J lost 2 bases, and 3 bases lay in between. The germline V gene has CDR1 LGHNA and CDR2 YSLEER. For the CDR3, the DNA is TGCGCCAGCAGCACAAACACTGAAGCTTTCTTT. Its translation: CASSTNTEAFF.

Written as DNA, the CDR3 is TGTGCCAGCAGAAATAAGGGGTTGATTGTTCAGTACTTC. Residues: CASRNKGLIVQYF. This chain uses TRBV28 with TRBJ2-4; D possibly corresponds to TRBD1 (5 bases). The CDR3 extends over 13 amino acids. Trimming cost V 6 bases and J 11 bases, with 17 bases left between them. In germline, CDR1 is MDHEN, CDR2 SYDVKM.

This chain links TRBV29-1 with TRBJ1-2, with D perhaps matching TRBD1 (5 bases). The V gene lost 1 base and the J gene lost 2 bases, with 14 bases spanning the gap. The CDR3 totals 15 residues. Germline CDR1 and CDR2: SQVTM and ANQGSEA. The CDR3 loop reads CSVEARDSKNYGYTF. The DNA for the CDR3 is TGCAGCGTTGAAGCCCGCGACAGCAAGAACTATGGCTACACCTTC.

The CDR3 bases are TGTGCCAGCAGTTACGCTAGCGGGGGTTTCAGTGAGCAGTTCTTC. Protein: CASSYASGGFSEQFF. The chain couples TRBV6-2 or TRBV6-3 to TRBJ2-1; 10 positions agree with TRBD2. Germline values: CDR1 MNHEY, CDR2 SVGEGT. This CDR3 contains 15 residues. V was pared by 2 bases and J by 9 bases, with 7 bases of the junction left unmatched.

The V gene is TRBV7-2, the J gene TRBJ1-2, with 10 bases matching TRBD1. Germline V gene sequence: CDR1 SGHTA, CDR2 FQGNSA. Losses at the gene ends were 5 bases for V and 7 bases for J; bases not matched to a gene: 10. This CDR3 contains 15 residues. CDR3 protein: CASSVQGTGAGGYTF. CDR3 nucleotide sequence: TGTGCCAGCAGCGTGCAGGGGACAGGGGCGGGTGGCTACACCTTC.

The rearrangement links TRBV19 to TRBJ1-6, with D tentatively TRBD1 (5 bases). V lost 3 bases, J lost 4 bases, and 16 bases lay in between. This CDR3 has 17 amino acids. Germline loops: CDR1 LNHDA, CDR2 SQIVND (reference sequence). The chain's CDR3 is CASSIPSAGGYNSPLHF. DNA of the CDR3: TGTGCCAGTAGTATCCCCTCCGCGGGGGGGTATAATTCACCCCTCCACTTT.

V usage is TRBV28 and J usage is TRBJ2-1; 15 positions agree with TRBD2. The germline gives CDR1 MDHEN, CDR2 SYDVKM. Trimming cost V 4 bases and J 2 bases; bases outside gene matches: 12. The CDR3 has 20 amino acids. The CDR3 loop is CASSSPGTSGGPRPYNEQFF. The CDR3, as DNA: TGTGCCAGCAGTTCGCCCGGGACTAGCGGGGGGCCACGCCCCTACAATGAGCAGTTCTTC.

The chain carries TRBV28 and TRBJ2-5; 14 bases align to TRBD2. The CDR3 consists of 15 residues. Germline CDR1 MDHEN, CDR2 SYDVKM. After removal of 5 bases from V and 6 bases from J, the junction contained 5 bases not matched to a gene. The DNA of the CDR3 is TGTGCCAGCAGTCGGACTAGCGGGGGGCCGAAGACCCAGTACTTC. Encoded protein: CASSRTSGGPKTQYF. Using reference TRBV28 and TRBJ2-5 for the parts outside the CDR3, the full variable domain is DVKVTQSSRYLVKRTGEKVFLECVQDMDHENMFWYRQDPGLGLRLIYFSYDVKMKEKGDIPEGYSVSREKKERFSLILESASTNQTSMYLCASSRTSGGPKTQYFGPGTRLLVL.

This clone was detected only a few times. V and J are TRBV19 and TRBJ1-5; D might be TRBD1 (6 bases). This CDR3 is built from 14 residues. Germline loops: CDR1 LNHDA, CDR2 SQIVND (reference sequence). The V end lost 7 bases, the J end lost 6 bases, and 16 bases lay between the germline ends. CDR3 bases: TGTGCCAGTACCGACGGACAGAAGGGTCAGCCCCAGCATTTT. Encoded protein: CASTDGQKGQPQHF.

This clone has a single count. The chain carries TRBV6-5 and TRBJ2-1; a possible D gene is TRBD1 (6 bases). The CDR3 is 14 amino acids. V shed 2 bases and J shed 9 bases, with 14 bases lying between them. Germline V gives CDR1 MNHEY, CDR2 SVGAGI. Written as DNA, the CDR3 is TGTGCCAGCAGTTACGGGGACACTCTTGCTGAGCAGTTCTTC. As protein: CASSYGDTLAEQFF.

This clone was recorded a few times. This chain connects TRBV5-4 to TRBJ1-1; possibly TRBD1 for D (5 bases). Germline CDR1 and CDR2: SGHNT and YYREEE (reference sequence). The CDR3 contains 15 residues. Deletions cut 5 bases from V and 1 base from J, with 15 bases between. CDR3 sequence (DNA): TGTGCCAGCAGGACCTCCGGAGGGGCGAACACTGAAGCTTTCTTT. Protein sequence: CASRTSGGANTEAFF.

V gene TRBV29-1 combines with J gene TRBJ1-1; 7 bases line up with TRBD1. The V gene end was trimmed by 7 bases and the J gene end by 1 base; junction bases not matched to a gene: 9. From germline, CDR1 is SQVTM and CDR2 ANQGSEA. This CDR3 is built from 14 residues. The CDR3 DNA is TGCAGCGGACGACAGGGCGGATGGAACACTGAAGCTTTCTTT. This sequence encodes CSGRQGGWNTEAFF.

J is TRBJ2-4 and V is TRBV19, with D possibly matching TRBD1 (5 bases). V was shortened by 0 bases and J by 0 bases, with 15 bases between the two germline ends. In germline, CDR1 is LNHDA, CDR2 SQIVND (reference sequence). CDR3 length: 18 residues. This chain's CDR3 is CASSIDGASRLAKNIQYF. The DNA of the CDR3 is TGTGCCAGTAGTATAGATGGGGCGTCTCGTTTAGCCAAAAACATTCAGTACTTC.

As DNA, the CDR3 is TGCGCCAGCAGCTTGTCAGGGCTTAGCACAGATACGCAGTATTTT. Amino acids: CASSLSGLSTDTQYF. The V and J genes are TRBV5-1 and TRBJ2-3; tentatively, D is TRBD1 (5 bases). CDR3 length: 15 amino acids. CDR1 is SGHRS, CDR2 YFSETQ, per germline. The V and J ends lost 1 base and 0 bases respectively, with 9 bases between them. The full variable domain, completed using reference TRBV5-1 and TRBJ2-3, is KAGVTQTPRYLIKTRGQQVTLSCSPISGHRSVSWYQQTPGQGLQFLFEYFSETQRNKGNFPGRFSGRQFSNSRSEMNVSTLELGDSALYLCASSLSGLSTDTQYFGPGTRLTVL.

The chain joins TRBV4-3 to TRBJ1-6, with 9 nucleotides matching TRBD1. This CDR3 is 14 amino acids long. CDR1 LGHNA and CDR2 YSLEER come from the germline V gene. V lost 1 base and J lost 14; bases outside the gene matches: 6. CDR3 protein: CASSQAGTGQALHF. For the CDR3, the DNA is TGCGCCAGCAGCCAAGCAGGGACAGGGCAGGCCCTCCACTTT.

The chain carries TRBV29-1 and TRBJ2-5, with 10 nucleotides matching TRBD2. The CDR3 has 15 residues. Trimming took 4 bases from V and 2 from J; bases not matched to a gene: 7. CDR1 and CDR2 from the germline V gene are SQVTM and ANQGSEA. CDR3 DNA: TGCAGCGTTGGGGGAGCGGGGGGGCAGCAAGAGACCCAGTACTTC. As protein: CSVGGAGGQQETQYF.

The V gene is TRBV4-3, the J gene TRBJ1-2; D is uncertain. The germline V and J ends were trimmed by 4 bases and 7 bases, with 16 bases remaining between them. Per the germline V gene, CDR1 is LGHNA and CDR2 is YSLEER. CDR3 length equals 14 residues. The CDR3 region has the DNA TGCGCCAGCAGCCCAGATCGGGTCGTGGGTGGCTACACCTTC. As protein: CASSPDRVVGGYTF.

The V and J genes are TRBV4-3 and TRBJ1-4; D remains ambiguous. In germline, CDR1 is LGHNA, CDR2 YSLEER. This CDR3 comprises 15 residues. The V and J ends lost 0 bases and 6 bases respectively, with 11 bases between them. The CDR3 region is CASSQDRGSDEKLFF. The CDR3 coding sequence is TGCGCCAGCAGCCAAGATCGGGGTAGCGATGAAAAACTGTTTTTT.